This T cell receptor (beta chain) was recorded in a study of OX40 agonist ivuxolimab in advanced cancers. Study-level background: Ivuxolimab was a fully human IgG2 agonistic monoclonal antibody targeting the costimulatory receptor OX40 (CD134). Intravenous ivuxolimab was administered to patients every 2 weeks at six dose levels: 0.01, 0.1, 0.3, 1.5, 3 and 10 mg/kg. Among the roughly 50 dose-escalation patients, roughly 20 had hepatocellular carcinoma, 15 or so melanoma, 9 renal cell carcinoma and 9 head and neck cancer. The dose-escalation cohort was roughly 87% male with a mean age of roughly 60 years, ranging from about 20 to 80. Patients were allowed to have had prior anti-PD-1, anti-PD-L1 or anti-CTLA-4 therapy, and roughly two fifths of the dose-escalation patients had been treated with checkpoint inhibitors. Three dose-escalation patients achieved partial responses, one with hepatocellular carcinoma and two with cutaneous melanoma. Peripheral TCRbeta sequencing aimed to test whether ivuxolimab altered TCR sequence diversity and caused clonal T-cell expansion. The paper covers the monotherapy dose-escalation part of the phase I ivuxolimab trial, which included N of about 50 patients. Study-level results and caveats: In the 0.1-3.0 mg/kg groups, partial responders were among the patients with the lowest normalized peripheral clonal expansion, particularly in CD8+ T cells. After ivuxolimab, expanded clones were on average more numerous among CD8+ T cells than among CD4+ T cells. Low levels of normalized T-cell clonal expansion were also shown by some nonresponding patients. The antigen specificity of the clonally expanded peripheral T cells was not determined. At doses of 0.1 to 3.0 mg/kg, clonal expansion of both CD4+ and CD8+ blood T cells was observed from baseline to week 6.

Comments on this clone: Its antigen is not yet known. Nothing much larger sits one base from this clone, and base qualities are not available.

V is clipped by 2 bases and J by 2 bases, and the sequence between their germline boundaries is 1 base long. The CDR3 goes from the cysteine to the phenylalanine over 11 residues. Only the CDR3 DNA stays, 33 bases, in frame from base 1. CDR1 and CDR2 are read off the germline V gene as SGHDT and YYEEEE. Genomic DNA was isolated from the sorted cells so that the TCRbeta CDR3 region could be sequenced. The immunoSEQ Assay was used for sequencing of TCRbeta CDR3 regions. In its TCRdb copy, this immuneACCESS table keeps in-frame sequences only and misses some clones. Where compared with another copy, unresolved V genes explain less than half of these, and the others have no known cause. This sample is represented by around 40,000 clones; 80% of them were singletons. Roughly 4.1% of the sample comes from the top ten. The trial excluded patients who had a history of autoimmune disease or were on systemic immunosuppression. Peripheral blood for TCR sequencing was drawn from every dose cohort at baseline, at cycle 4 day 1 and at cycle 7 day 1. The samples were drawn from a first-in-human, open-label, multicenter phase I dose-escalation trial of ivuxolimab. The trial enrolled adults with locally advanced or metastatic head and neck squamous cell, hepatocellular, melanoma or renal cell carcinoma. Before TCR sequencing, CD4+ and CD8+ T cells were separately sorted from peripheral blood.

The sample in question was CD4+ or CD8+ T cells sorted from blood, obtained in a trial of the OX40 agonist ivuxolimab. The rearranged chain carries TRBV5-6 and TRBJ2-5; the D gene cannot be resolved reliably. The origin of this receptor is an adult with an advanced solid tumor such as melanoma, head and neck, liver or kidney cancer. The nucleotide sequence reads TGTGCCAGCAGCTTACAAGAGACCCAGTACTTC. This encodes CASSLQETQYF.